This TCR beta chain was found in a study of shared clonotypes between healthy human individuals. Clones were sequenced by immunoSEQ multiplex PCR, and TCRdb holds only the in-frame ones, with some missing. The table lists some 2,500,000 clones, roughly 92% of them singletons, with around 0.35% in the top ten. The CDR3 extends over 16 amino acids. The ends lost 2 bases at V and 8 bases at J; junction bases unmatched: 14. Germline CDR1 reads MNHEY; CDR2 reads SMNVEV (reference sequence). The clonotype comes from a man aged 18 to 29 in good health. Some clones in this sample may be carry-over from other donors' samples. The V call is TRBV27, the J call TRBJ2-5, with 7 bases identical to TRBD1. The sequenced sample consisted of naive CD4+ T cells from PBMCs. As to subset: CD45RA+ positively selected. The chain's CDR3 is CASSLRPGQSVRTQYF. CDR3 in DNA: TGTGCCAGCAGTTTAAGGCCGGGACAGTCGGTTCGAACCCAGTACTTC.